These 23 T cell receptor beta chains came from one sample sequenced in a study of blood T cell repertoires in COVID-19. TCRdb's copy holds only in-frame clones and misses some; the assay was immunoSEQ multiplex PCR. This sample has about 170,000 clones, with about three quarters found just once. The source material was peripheral blood. These receptors were obtained from a man in his fifties or sixties with acute or convalescent COVID-19.

This clone occurred a few times. V and J are TRBV5-1 and TRBJ2-7; D remains ambiguous. Germline CDR1 is SGHRS and CDR2 is YFSETQ. V lost 0 bases to trimming and J lost 5 bases, with 6 bases between them. The CDR3 extends over 12 amino acids. CDR3 DNA sequence: TGCGCCAGCAGCTTGGAGCTGAACGAGCAGTACTTC. Protein: CASSLELNEQYF.

V usage is TRBV9 and J usage is TRBJ2-7; 8 nucleotides agree with TRBD1. Per the germline V gene, CDR1 is SGDLS and CDR2 is YYNGEE. There are 13 residues in the CDR3. V gave up 3 bases and J gave up 4 bases; unmatched junction bases: 3. CDR3 residues: CASSGTGGYEQYF. In nucleotides, the CDR3 is TGTGCCAGCAGCGGTACAGGGGGATACGAGCAGTACTTC.

The V call is TRBV29-1, the J call TRBJ1-5; D gene ambiguous. The CDR3 runs 13 residues. V lost 4 bases, J lost 0 bases, and 7 bases lay in between. Germline V gene lookup returns CDR1 SQVTM and CDR2 ANQGSEA. CDR3 region: CSVAGNSNQPQHF. CDR3 in DNA: TGCAGCGTTGCGGGAAATAGCAATCAGCCCCAGCATTTT.

The V gene is TRBV12-3 or TRBV12-4, the J gene TRBJ2-7; weak D call: TRBD2 (5 bases). Trimming left V 5 bases short and J 7 bases short, with 15 bases between. There are 13 residues in the CDR3. This CDR3 reads CASSNVLGGEQYF. The DNA for the CDR3 is TGTGCCAGCAGTAATGTCCTCGGCGGGGAGCAGTACTTC.

The V and J genes are TRBV7-3 and TRBJ1-4; 9 bases agree with TRBD1. CDR1 is SGHTA and CDR2 is FQGTGA in the germline V gene. V lost 5 bases and J lost 6; bases outside the gene matches: 7. This CDR3 comprises 15 residues. The CDR3 sequence: CASSETGGTHEKLFF. As DNA, the CDR3 is TGTGCCAGCAGCGAAACAGGGGGCACTCATGAAAAACTGTTTTTT.

The chain combines TRBV9 with TRBJ2-3, with 7 bases matching TRBD1. This CDR3 is built from 16 residues. V gave up 0 bases and J gave up 3 bases; unmatched junction bases: 7. The germline gives CDR1 SGDLS, CDR2 YYNGEE. The CDR3 DNA reads as TGTGCCAGCAGCGTAGATTCAGGGGGTTTGACAGATACGCAGTATTTT. This gives the protein CASSVDSGGLTDTQYF.

The chain recombines TRBV2 with TRBJ1-5; TRBD1 aligns across 8 bases. The CDR3 runs to 15 residues. The germline V gene encodes CDR1 SNHLY and CDR2 FYNNEI. The junction had 7 bases not matched to a gene; V was cut back by 7 bases and J by 2 bases. The CDR3 DNA reads TGTGCCAGCAATGGACAGGGTACGGGCAATCAGCCCCAGCATTTT. Translating it yields CASNGQGTGNQPQHF.

The chain couples TRBV24-1 to TRBJ2-6, with D perhaps matching TRBD1 (6 bases). V dropped 3 bases and J dropped 1 base, with 6 bases sitting between them. Germline V gene sequence: CDR1 KGHDR, CDR2 SFDVKD. This CDR3 region has 15 residues. As DNA, the CDR3 is TGTGCCACCAGTGATACAGGGTCTGGGGCCAACGTCCTGACTTTC. Encoded protein: CATSDTGSGANVLTF.

In its sample, this clone was seen a few times. J is TRBJ1-2 and V is TRBV21-1; the table's D gene call, TRBD1, was not cross checked with the DNA. TRBV21-1 corresponds to a pseudogene. This CDR3 comprises 12 residues. The CDR3: CASSTQGYGYTF. The DNA of the CDR3 is TGTGCCAGCAGCACCCAGGGCTATGGCTACACCTTC.

The rearrangement links TRBV5-6 to TRBJ2-1; TRBD1 matches 10 bases. CDR3 length equals 14 residues. From germline, CDR1 is SGHDT and CDR2 YYEEEE. With V trimmed by 4 bases and J by 7 bases, 5 bases remained unmatched. The CDR3, as DNA: TGTGCCAGCAGCCCTGGGACAGGGGCGAATGAGCAGTTCTTC. This translates into CASSPGTGANEQFF.

V gene TRBV11-2 combines with J gene TRBJ2-2, with 10 bases fitting TRBD2. V was clipped by 2 bases and J by 4 bases; unmatched bases: 10. Germline V gives CDR1 SGHAT, CDR2 FQNNGV. The CDR3 is 18 amino acids. The CDR3 coding sequence is TGTGCCAGCAGCTTACTGGCTAGCGGGGGCCTGAGCACCGGGGAGCTGTTTTTT. Its protein product is CASSLLASGGLSTGELFF.

This rearrangement joins TRBV9 to TRBJ2-1; 10 bases match TRBD2. The germline V gene has CDR1 SGDLS and CDR2 YYNGEE. The CDR3 sequence is 15 residues long. J was trimmed by 7 bases and V by 0 bases; bases with no gene match: 4. CDR3 loop: CASSVGAGGQNEQFF. CDR3 coding DNA: TGTGCCAGCAGCGTAGGAGCGGGGGGGCAAAATGAGCAGTTCTTC.

J is TRBJ2-1 and V is TRBV4-3, with TRBD2 matching 10 bases. The CDR3 loop spans 16 amino acids. Germline CDR1 and CDR2: LGHNA and YSLEER. J gave up 1 base and V 2 bases, and 2 bases lay outside the gene matches. In DNA, the CDR3 is TGCGCCAGCAGCCAAATAGCGGGGGGTTCCTACAATGAGCAGTTCTTC. Its translation is CASSQIAGGSYNEQFF.

The J gene is TRBJ2-1, the V gene TRBV7-2; 7 bases match TRBD2. Germline CDR1 is SGHTA and CDR2 is FQGNSA. V gave up 4 bases and J gave up 8 bases; unmatched junction bases: 8. The CDR3 runs 14 residues. CDR3 DNA sequence: TGTGCCAGCAGCTGGGGAGCGGGGTACGATGAGCAGTTCTTC. Amino acids: CASSWGAGYDEQFF.

The CDR3: CASSIGSGGEKETQYF. The CDR3 DNA reads TGTGCCAGTAGTATAGGCAGCGGGGGAGAAAAAGAGACCCAGTACTTC. The J gene is TRBJ2-5, the V gene TRBV19; the match to TRBD2 covers 8 bases. Germline V gene data show CDR1 as LNHDA and CDR2 as SQIVND (reference sequence). The CDR3 length is 16 residues. J gave up 3 bases and V 1 base, and 7 bases lay outside the gene matches.

The gene calls are TRBV2 and TRBJ1-4; D is possibly TRBD1 (5 bases). Germline V gene data show CDR1 as SNHLY and CDR2 as FYNNEI. The V and J ends lost 6 bases and 10 bases respectively, with 18 bases between them. This CDR3 is built from 14 residues. The CDR3: CASRGGLGSRKLFF. As DNA, the CDR3 is TGTGCCAGCAGGGGGGGATTGGGCAGCAGAAAACTGTTTTTT.

This sequence joins TRBV3-1 (or the pseudogene TRBV3-2) and TRBJ2-1; TRBD2 aligns across 7 bases. The J segment lost 4 bases and the V segment lost 3 bases, leaving 9 bases of the junction unmatched. Germline values: CDR1 LGHDT, CDR2 YNNKEL (reference sequence). The CDR3 runs to 16 residues. CDR3 loop: CASSHNPSGYYNEQFF. In nucleotides, the CDR3 is TGTGCCAGCAGCCACAATCCTAGCGGATATTACAATGAGCAGTTCTTC.

This clone was found once. The chain employs TRBV3-1 (or the pseudogene TRBV3-2) and TRBJ2-1; 9 bases match TRBD2. V was clipped by 2 bases and J by 9 bases; unmatched bases: 5. This CDR3 spans 14 amino acids. Germline V lookup: CDR1 LGHDT, CDR2 YNNKEL (reference sequence). The CDR3, as DNA: TGTGCCAGCAGCCAACTAGCGGGGTTCGGTGAGCAGTTCTTC. Translated: CASSQLAGFGEQFF.

The J gene is TRBJ2-7, the V gene TRBV6-1, with TRBD2 matching 8 bases. The germline V gene has CDR1 MNHNS and CDR2 SASEGT. V dropped 2 bases and J dropped 6; count of bases not matched to a gene: 3. There are 13 residues in the CDR3. The CDR3 is CASSEREGGEQYF. The CDR3 bases are TGTGCCAGCAGTGAACGGGAGGGGGGCGAGCAGTACTTC.

In its sample, this clone was seen a few times. The chain combines TRBV4-1 with TRBJ2-1; TRBD2 matches 7 bases. Germline lookup yields CDR1 MGHRA and CDR2 YSYEKL. The trim removed 1 base at V and 4 bases at J, leaving 7 bases unmatched. This CDR3 has 16 amino acids. The CDR3 here is CASSQVWGGIYNEQFF. The CDR3 nucleotides read TGCGCCAGCAGCCAAGTGTGGGGAGGGATATACAATGAGCAGTTCTTC.

V is TRBV24-1 and J is TRBJ2-7; TRBD1 matches 9 bases. The germline CDR1 and CDR2 sequences are KGHDR and SFDVKD. The CDR3 extends over 12 amino acids. Trimming took 3 bases from V and 10 from J; bases not matched to a gene: 3. CDR3 loop: CATSDGTGHQYF. The DNA for the CDR3 is TGTGCCACCAGTGATGGGACAGGGCACCAGTACTTC.

Here the CDR3 reads CASSFGGQEDTQYF. CDR3 bases: TGTGCCAGCAGCTTCGGGGGGCAGGAAGATACGCAGTATTTT. The chain carries TRBV5-8 and TRBJ2-3; D is perhaps TRBD2 (7 bases). This CDR3 contains 14 residues. CDR1 is SGHTS, CDR2 YDEGEE, per germline. V was pared by 2 bases and J by 5 bases, with 12 bases between.

The chain has TRBV5-5 and TRBJ1-1; D perhaps matches TRBD1 (6 bases). There are 15 residues in the CDR3. Germline V lookup: CDR1 SGHKS, CDR2 YYEKEE (reference sequence). The ends were cut back, 0 bases at V and 3 bases at J, with 12 bases in the middle. The CDR3 coding sequence is TGTGCCAGCAGCTTGGGTGGCAGGGGATACACTGAAGCTTTCTTT. Its translation: CASSLGGRGYTEAFF.